Below are 32 T cell receptor beta chains sequenced from a single sample in a study of cytomegalovirus exposure and HLA in healthy donors. In the PCR, 60 Vbeta and 13 Jbeta primers were used. The data were produced by immunoSEQ multiplex PCR, yet TCRdb's version contains in-frame clones alone and is incomplete. The sample lists hundreds of thousands of clones, roughly 85% occurring once. The sequenced sample was PBMCs. Every receptor here comes from a male donor in good health and CMV-seronegative.

The J gene is TRBJ1-1, the V gene TRBV12-5; 12 positions agree with TRBD1. Germline V CDR1 and CDR2: LGHNT, FRNRAP. The V and J ends lost 5 bases and 1 base, in that order; junction bases with no gene match: 8. CDR3 length: 17 residues. Written as DNA, the CDR3 is TGTGCTAGTGGTCATTTTCCGGGACAGGGGGCGAACACTGAAGCTTTCTTT. Its protein product is CASGHFPGQGANTEAFF.

V and J are TRBV27 and TRBJ2-1; 11 nucleotides match TRBD2. The germline V gene has CDR1 MNHEY and CDR2 SMNVEV (reference sequence). CDR3 length: 19 amino acids. With 7 bases clipped from V and 3 bases from J, the junction kept 17 bases outside the gene matches. This CDR3 is CASMVAPPTSGSYYNEQFF. The CDR3 DNA sequence: TGTGCCAGCATGGTAGCACCCCCCACTAGCGGGAGCTACTACAATGAGCAGTTCTTC.

This rearrangement joins TRBV5-5 to TRBJ1-1; TRBD1 is a possible D gene (5 bases). This CDR3 is built from 15 residues. Looked up from germline, CDR1 is SGHKS and CDR2 is YYEKEE (reference sequence). V lost 0 bases and J 0 bases, leaving 9 bases between the germline ends. The CDR3 DNA reads TGTGCCAGCAGCTTGGGACAGTACATGAACACTGAAGCTTTCTTT. It encodes CASSLGQYMNTEAFF.

The rearrangement uses TRBV2 and TRBJ2-2; 7 nucleotides match TRBD1. The ends lost 10 bases at V and 1 base at J; junction bases unmatched: 9. This CDR3 comprises 15 residues. The germline CDR1 and CDR2 sequences are SNHLY and FYNNEI. The CDR3 DNA reads as TGTGCCACCGGAGAGGGGGCGGTGAACACCGGGGAGCTGTTTTTT. Translated, it gives CATGEGAVNTGELFF.

This chain links TRBV7-6 with TRBJ2-7; no reliable D call. The CDR3 contains 12 residues. Trimming removed 5 bases at V and 3 bases at J, with 8 bases between. Looked up from germline, CDR1 is SGHVS and CDR2 is FNYEAQ. CDR3 loop: CASSPDIYEQYF. CDR3 nucleotide sequence: TGTGCCAGCAGCCCCGACATCTACGAGCAGTACTTC.

This clone has more than one count but fewer than ten. The chain has TRBV5-6 and TRBJ2-5; no definite D call. The V gene's germline CDR1 is SGHDT and CDR2 YYEEEE. V was clipped by 2 bases and J by 2 bases, with 10 bases between them. The CDR3 length is 14 residues. CDR3 sequence reads: CASSFLTSQETQYF. The CDR3 coding sequence is TGTGCCAGCAGCTTCTTGACTTCGCAAGAGACCCAGTACTTC.

This clone is medium-sized. The rearrangement uses TRBV5-4 and TRBJ2-1; D remains ambiguous. The CDR3 totals 12 residues. Germline V CDR1 and CDR2: SGHNT, YYREEE (reference sequence). V gave up 4 bases and J gave up 7 bases, with 9 bases separating them. CDR3 in amino acids: CASSILGNEQFF. Written as DNA, the CDR3 is TGTGCCAGCAGCATCCTAGGTAATGAGCAGTTCTTC.

This chain connects TRBV30 to TRBJ2-7; D possibly corresponds to TRBD1 (6 bases). Germline CDR1 GTSNPN, CDR2 SVGIG (reference sequence). Trimming removed 7 bases from V and 1 base from J, with 14 bases in between. This CDR3 has 13 amino acids. DNA of the CDR3: TGTGCCTTACGAACAGGGCCGTCCTACGAGCAGTACTTC. It yields the protein CALRTGPSYEQYF.

The V and J genes are TRBV27 and TRBJ2-7; D might be TRBD2 (5 bases). The CDR3 runs to 14 residues. Germline CDR1 is MNHEY and CDR2 is SMNVEV (reference sequence). The V gene lost 6 bases and the J gene lost 0 bases, with 12 bases spanning the gap. CDR3 amino acids: CASRSSGSSYEQYF. CDR3 nucleotides: TGTGCCAGCAGGTCATCGGGGAGCTCCTACGAGCAGTACTTC.

The CDR3 DNA is TGCGCCAGCAGCCGGGACAGGGCTGCGGGGGGGGAGCTGTTTTTT. It codes for CASSRDRAAGGELFF. The chain joins TRBV5-1 to TRBJ2-2; TRBD1 matches at 9 bases. The germline V gene has CDR1 SGHRS and CDR2 YFSETQ. With V trimmed by 4 bases and J by 8 bases, 9 bases remained unmatched. CDR3 length: 15 residues.

The chain has TRBV9 and TRBJ2-1, with 7 positions matching TRBD1. The V segment lost 3 bases and the J segment 9 bases; nucleotides outside the gene matches: 6. The CDR3 extends over 13 amino acids. Germline values: CDR1 SGDLS, CDR2 YYNGEE. CDR3 sequence reads: CASSGTEGAEQFF. CDR3 DNA: TGTGCCAGCAGCGGCACCGAGGGGGCTGAGCAGTTCTTC.

A note on this clone: The sample has other DNA sequences that encode this CDR3 too. The chain uses TRBV28 and TRBJ2-2; TRBD2 is a possible D gene (5 bases). Germline V gene sequence: CDR1 MDHEN, CDR2 SYDVKM. The V end lost 7 bases, the J end lost 2 bases, and 11 bases lay between the germline ends. The CDR3 loop spans 14 amino acids. This CDR3 is CASNPGFNTGELFF. Written as DNA, the CDR3 is TGTGCCAGCAATCCGGGATTCAACACCGGGGAGCTGTTTTTT. The complete variable domain, with remaining parts taken from reference TRBV28 and TRBJ2-2, reads DVKVTQSSRYLVKRTGEKVFLECVQDMDHENMFWYRQDPGLGLRLIYFSYDVKMKEKGDIPEGYSVSREKKERFSLILESASTNQTSMYLCASNPGFNTGELFFGEGSRLTVL.

J is TRBJ2-3 and V is TRBV9; 14 bases match TRBD2. Per the germline V gene, CDR1 is SGDLS and CDR2 is YYNGEE. This CDR3 spans 16 amino acids. Trimming took 7 bases from V and 1 from J; bases not matched to a gene: 5. The CDR3, as DNA: TGTGCCAGCGCGACTAGCGGGAGGGCCGGCACAGATACGCAGTATTTT. Its translation is CASATSGRAGTDTQYF.

V is TRBV7-9 and J is TRBJ1-2, with a tentative D call TRBD1 (5 bases). The CDR3 contains 13 residues. V lost 5 bases and J lost 2, with 9 bases in between. Germline V CDR1 and CDR2: SEHNR, FQNEAQ (reference sequence). The CDR3 spells CASSPGVNYGYTF. CDR3 coding DNA: TGTGCCAGCAGCCCGGGGGTGAACTATGGCTACACCTTC.

The genes are TRBV27 and TRBJ2-3; 15 nucleotides line up with TRBD2. From germline, CDR1 is MNHEY and CDR2 SMNVEV (reference sequence). V trimming: 4 bases; J trimming: 5 bases; junction bases outside the gene matches: 4. This CDR3 spans 16 amino acids. The DNA of the CDR3 is TGTGCCAGCAGTTCCGGACTAGCGGGAGGGATAGATACGCAGTATTTT. Protein product: CASSSGLAGGIDTQYF.

The chain has TRBV9 and TRBJ1-4, with D possibly being TRBD1 (5 bases). The V gene lost 1 base and the J gene lost 8 bases, with 18 bases spanning the gap. This CDR3 comprises 16 residues. Germline assignment: CDR1 SGDLS and CDR2 YYNGEE. CDR3 sequence reads: CASSVSPDSEREKLFF. The CDR3 DNA reads TGTGCCAGCAGCGTAAGCCCAGACAGTGAACGGGAAAAACTGTTTTTT.

The CDR3 here is CASSPGDRGSNIQYF. The CDR3 DNA sequence: TGCGCCAGCAGCCCCGGGGACAGGGGATCGAACATTCAGTACTTC. The V and J genes are TRBV5-1 and TRBJ2-4; 10 bases line up with TRBD1. V was pared by 4 bases and J by 7 bases, with 8 bases of the junction left unmatched. The length of the CDR3 is 15 residues. Per the germline V gene, CDR1 is SGHRS and CDR2 is YFSETQ.

The V call is TRBV5-1, the J call TRBJ2-1, with 7 bases that match TRBD2. Germline V gene data show CDR1 as SGHRS and CDR2 as YFSETQ. The CDR3 spans 15 residues. V trimming: 0 bases; J trimming: 4 bases; junction bases outside the gene matches: 4. Here the CDR3 DNA reads TGCGCCAGCAGCTTGGGGGCGGGAGAGTACAATGAGCAGTTCTTC. Encoded protein: CASSLGAGEYNEQFF.

The rearrangement links TRBV15 to TRBJ2-1; 8 bases match TRBD1. J was trimmed by 4 bases and V by 7 bases; bases with no gene match: 6. Germline CDR1 is LNHNV and CDR2 is YYDKDF (reference sequence). CDR3 length equals 14 residues. CDR3 coding DNA: TGTGCCACCAACCCGACAGGGGAGTACAATGAGCAGTTCTTC. This codes for CATNPTGEYNEQFF.

The rearrangement uses TRBV11-2 and TRBJ2-1, with a possible D match to TRBD1 (5 bases). Germline V lookup: CDR1 SGHAT, CDR2 FQNNGV. The CDR3 sequence is 15 residues long. The ends were cut back, 2 bases at V and 4 bases at J, with 12 bases in the middle. The CDR3 DNA reads as TGTGCCAGCAGCTTAAGCCAGGGCCGATACAATGAGCAGTTCTTC. Translated: CASSLSQGRYNEQFF.

The genes are TRBV19 and TRBJ2-5; 9 positions agree with TRBD1. The J call could be wrong; TRBJ2-7 is a better fit for the DNA end. In germline, CDR1 is LNHDA, CDR2 SQIVND (reference sequence). The CDR3 consists of 14 residues. The CDR3 here is CASSRGDRASEQYF. The CDR3 DNA reads TGTGCCAGTAGTCGAGGGGACAGGGCGTCCGAGCAGTACTTC.

The rearrangement joins TRBV6-5 to TRBJ2-5; 8 bases are a match to TRBD1. The DNA end is a closer match to TRBJ2-7, so the J assignment may be wrong. CDR3 length: 16 amino acids. CDR1 is MNHEY, CDR2 SVGAGI, per germline. DNA for the CDR3: TGTGCCAGCAGTTACTCCCTGACAGGGGAGGACTACGAGCAGTACTTC. It codes for CASSYSLTGEDYEQYF.

This clone was picked up a small number of times. The sample has other DNA sequences that encode this CDR3 too. The chain carries TRBV28 and TRBJ2-7; the match to TRBD1 covers 7 bases. CDR1 MDHEN and CDR2 SYDVKM come from the germline V gene. J was trimmed by 1 base and V by 1 base; bases with no gene match: 1. This CDR3 contains 14 residues. CDR3 protein: CASSLSGGSYEQYF. The CDR3, as DNA: TGTGCCAGCAGTTTATCAGGGGGATCCTACGAGCAGTACTTC. Variable domain in full (rest from reference TRBV28 and TRBJ2-7): DVKVTQSSRYLVKRTGEKVFLECVQDMDHENMFWYRQDPGLGLRLIYFSYDVKMKEKGDIPEGYSVSREKKERFSLILESASTNQTSMYLCASSLSGGSYEQYFGPGTRLTVT.

A few counts support this clone. DNA for the CDR3: TGCGCCAGCAGCCAAGACCCCACTAGTCGAACCCCAACCCAGTACTTC. Protein product: CASSQDPTSRTPTQYF. The J gene is TRBJ2-5, the V gene TRBV4-3; TRBD2 is a possible D gene (5 bases). Germline V lookup: CDR1 LGHNA, CDR2 YSLEER. V was clipped by 0 bases and J by 8 bases, with 19 bases between them. The CDR3 extends over 16 amino acids.

CDR3 residues: CATRDTTSGSWVDEQFF. In DNA form, the CDR3 reads TGTGCCACCAGGGACACCACTAGCGGGAGTTGGGTGGATGAGCAGTTCTTC. The rearrangement uses TRBV15 and TRBJ2-1; TRBD2 agrees at 11 bases. The germline CDR1 and CDR2 sequences are LNHNV and YYDKDF (reference sequence). The CDR3 covers 17 residues. V trimming: 6 bases; J trimming: 8 bases; junction bases outside the gene matches: 15.

The chain recombines TRBV9 with TRBJ2-5, with 10 bases aligning to TRBD2. V lost 0 bases to trimming and J lost 5 bases; unmatched junction nucleotides: 7. The CDR3 runs 16 residues. Germline values: CDR1 SGDLS, CDR2 YYNGEE. Here the CDR3 DNA reads TGTGCCAGCAGCGTAGAGGTAGCGGGGGGATTTGAGACCCAGTACTTC. As protein: CASSVEVAGGFETQYF.

The V gene is TRBV28, the J gene TRBJ2-7, with TRBD2 matching over 7 bases. Germline CDR1 is MDHEN and CDR2 is SYDVKM. V gave up 8 bases and J gave up 5 bases; unmatched junction bases: 9. The CDR3 consists of 13 residues. The chain's CDR3 is CASRRAGWDEQYF. CDR3 coding DNA: TGTGCCAGCCGAAGAGCGGGATGGGACGAGCAGTACTTC.

This chain joins TRBV30 and TRBJ1-3, with 9 bases identical to TRBD1. CDR1 and CDR2 from the germline V gene are GTSNPN and SVGIG (reference sequence). Trimming cost V 4 bases and J 4 bases; bases outside gene matches: 11. This CDR3 region has 16 residues. CDR3 sequence: CAWNLGQGGQGNTIYF. The CDR3, as DNA: TGTGCCTGGAACCTGGGACAGGGAGGACAAGGAAACACCATATATTTT.

With respect to this clone: Additional DNA sequences in this sample encode the identical CDR3. The chain has TRBV5-6 and TRBJ1-1, with TRBD1 matching over 8 bases. V was pared by 2 bases and J by 0 bases, with 9 bases of the junction left unmatched. Germline assignment: CDR1 SGHDT and CDR2 YYEEEE. The CDR3 runs to 17 residues. Here the CDR3 reads CASSFSQGVGLNTEAFF. DNA for the CDR3: TGTGCCAGCAGCTTCTCACAGGGGGTTGGTCTGAACACTGAAGCTTTCTTT.

V and J are TRBV30 and TRBJ2-2, with a tentative D call TRBD1 (6 bases). Looked up from germline, CDR1 is GTSNPN and CDR2 is SVGIG (reference sequence). The CDR3 has 14 amino acids. The germline V and J ends were trimmed by 0 bases and 1 base, with 6 bases remaining between them. The CDR3, as DNA: TGTGCCTGGAGTGTGACAGGGAACACCGGGGAGCTGTTTTTT. Translating it yields CAWSVTGNTGELFF.

The chain joins TRBV6-4 to TRBJ2-5; 7 positions match TRBD1. Per the germline V gene, CDR1 is MRHNA and CDR2 is SNTAGT. Unmatched junction bases numbered 3, after V lost 2 bases and J lost 3 bases. CDR3 length: 14 residues. The CDR3 region has the DNA TGTGCCAGCAGTGACAGGGGGCGCAAAGAGACCCAGTACTTC. This sequence encodes CASSDRGRKETQYF.

This chain links TRBV28 with TRBJ2-7; possibly TRBD1 for D (5 bases). CDR1 MDHEN and CDR2 SYDVKM come from the germline V gene. The CDR3 is 14 residues long. The ends were cut back, 3 bases at V and 1 base at J, with 10 bases in the middle. As DNA, the CDR3 is TGTGCCAGCAGTTTGGTCGACAGTTCCTACGAGCAGTACTTC. Amino acid sequence: CASSLVDSSYEQYF.